Below, 19 T cell receptor beta chains from the same sample are listed, as sequenced in a study of T cell responses to AZD1222 COVID-19 vaccine. TCRdb keeps only in-frame clones here, not all; method: immunoSEQ multiplex PCR. The table lists some 120,000 clones, around 86% of them singletons, with about 1.2% in the top ten. The sample consisted of peripheral blood, taken on day 0 of AZD1222 vaccination. These TCRs come from an adult in good health.

This chain joins TRBV19 and TRBJ1-5; D possibly corresponds to TRBD1 (5 bases). The CDR3 consists of 16 residues. The V gene's germline CDR1 is LNHDA and CDR2 SQIVND (reference sequence). The V end lost 5 bases, the J end lost 4 bases, and 18 bases lay between the germline ends. CDR3 loop: CASSPRGRDWNQPQHF. CDR3 coding DNA: TGTGCCAGTAGTCCCCGGGGCAGGGATTGGAATCAGCCCCAGCATTTT.

The chain combines TRBV30 with TRBJ1-5, with D hard to call. V was shortened by 0 bases and J by 2 bases, with 8 bases between the two germline ends. This CDR3 comprises 14 residues. Germline loops: CDR1 GTSNPN, CDR2 SVGIG (reference sequence). As DNA, the CDR3 is TGTGCCTGGAGTGTACTTCCAGGCAATCAGCCCCAGCATTTT. Protein product: CAWSVLPGNQPQHF.

The CDR3 spells CASSPGQGGYGYTF. CDR3 bases: TGTGCCAGCTCACCGGGACAGGGCGGCTATGGCTACACCTTC. The chain employs TRBV18 and TRBJ1-2; 9 bases agree with TRBD1. The V gene's germline CDR1 is KGHSH and CDR2 LQKENI. The CDR3 runs 14 residues. With 3 bases clipped from V and 4 bases from J, the junction kept 3 bases outside the gene matches.

J is TRBJ2-3 and V is TRBV15; 8 bases match TRBD1. The V gene's germline CDR1 is LNHNV and CDR2 YYDKDF (reference sequence). This CDR3 spans 16 amino acids. Trimming cost V 3 bases and J 1 base; bases outside gene matches: 6. This CDR3 is CATSSRPGQGTDTQYF. Here the CDR3 DNA reads TGTGCCACCAGCAGTCGCCCGGGACAGGGCACAGATACGCAGTATTTT.

V usage is TRBV5-5 and J usage is TRBJ1-1; D perhaps matches TRBD1 (6 bases). Germline CDR1 is SGHKS and CDR2 is YYEKEE (reference sequence). The V end was cut by 4 bases, the J end by 5 bases, with 18 bases between. The CDR3 sequence is 15 residues long. The CDR3 DNA sequence: TGTGCCAGCAGCCTCCGGGGGGGCGGTGGGACTGAAGCTTTCTTT. Amino acid sequence: CASSLRGGGGTEAFF. The full variable domain, in which reference TRBV5-5 and TRBJ1-1 provide the parts outside the CDR3, is DAGVTQSPTHLIKTRGQQVTLRCSPISGHKSVSWYQQVLGQGPQFIFQYYEKEERGRGNFPDRFSARQFPNYSSELNVNALLLGDSALYLCASSLRGGGGTEAFFGQGTRLTVV.

The chain has TRBV5-4 and TRBJ2-5; 13 bases line up with TRBD2. The CDR3 covers 15 residues. With 7 bases clipped from V and 5 bases from J, the junction kept 8 bases outside the gene matches. In germline, CDR1 is SGHNT, CDR2 YYREEE (reference sequence). The CDR3 protein is CASSTSGGAGETQYF. CDR3 nucleotides: TGTGCCAGCTCAACTAGCGGGGGGGCCGGGGAGACCCAGTACTTC.

V usage is TRBV11-2 and J usage is TRBJ2-5; D tentatively reads TRBD1 or TRBD2 (6 bases each). Germline CDR1 SGHAT, CDR2 FQNNGV. This CDR3 spans 16 amino acids. V lost 5 bases to trimming and J lost 1 base, with 17 bases between them. The CDR3 DNA is TGTGCCAGCAGCAGATTAGGAGGGGGGCTCCAAGAGACCCAGTACTTC. Translated, it gives CASSRLGGGLQETQYF.

The chain recombines TRBV5-1 with TRBJ2-5; TRBD2 aligns across 8 bases. Per germline, CDR1 SGHRS and CDR2 YFSETQ. With 0 bases clipped from V and 2 bases from J, the junction kept 6 bases outside the gene matches. CDR3 length: 16 amino acids. The DNA of the CDR3 is TGCGCCAGCAGCTTGGGGGTAGCGGGGTATCAAGAGACCCAGTACTTC. Its protein is CASSLGVAGYQETQYF.

This chain connects TRBV19 to TRBJ1-1, with TRBD1 identical over 7 bases. Germline V lookup: CDR1 LNHDA, CDR2 SQIVND (reference sequence). The CDR3 has 14 residues. The V and J ends lost 4 bases and 1 base, in that order; junction bases with no gene match: 3. CDR3 sequence (DNA): TGTGCCAGTAGTAAGGGGGCAGGGAACACTGAAGCTTTCTTT. It specifies CASSKGAGNTEAFF.

This clone was recorded only once. J is TRBJ2-2 and V is TRBV27; 7 positions match TRBD2. V was clipped by 3 bases and J by 4 bases; unmatched bases: 8. This CDR3 has 16 amino acids. Germline V lookup: CDR1 MNHEY, CDR2 SMNVEV (reference sequence). Here the CDR3 DNA reads TGTGCCAGCAGTTTTCTCGGGGGGTGGAGCACCGGGGAGCTGTTTTTT. Residues: CASSFLGGWSTGELFF.

This chain joins TRBV19 and TRBJ2-3, with D perhaps TRBD1 (5 bases). V was cut by 10 bases and J by 0 bases, with 14 bases left in between. Germline CDR1 is LNHDA and CDR2 is SQIVND (reference sequence). There are 14 residues in the CDR3. This chain's CDR3 is CAIRDSFSTDTQYF. As DNA, the CDR3 is TGTGCCATCCGAGACAGTTTCAGCACAGATACGCAGTATTTT.

This chain connects TRBV11-3 to TRBJ1-3, with D possibly being TRBD1 (6 bases). V was shortened by 5 bases and J by 4 bases, with 21 bases between the two germline ends. The CDR3 runs 17 residues. Looked up from germline, CDR1 is SGHNT and CDR2 is YENEEA. The CDR3 DNA follows: TGTGCCAGCAGCCAGGGGCGGGGGGCGCGTTCCGGAAACACCATATATTTT. Protein product: CASSQGRGARSGNTIYF.

CDR3 DNA sequence: TGTGCCAGCTCATATAACCCGGACAGCTCTGGAAACACCATATATTTT. Translation: CASSYNPDSSGNTIYF. V usage is TRBV18 and J usage is TRBJ1-3, with D possibly being TRBD1 (6 bases). This CDR3 has 16 amino acids. The germline V and J ends were trimmed by 5 bases and 0 bases, with 14 bases remaining between them. Germline V gene data show CDR1 as KGHSH and CDR2 as LQKENI.

The rearrangement uses TRBV2 and TRBJ2-7; TRBD2 agrees at 8 bases. V trimming: 3 bases; J trimming: 2 bases; junction bases outside the gene matches: 6. Per the germline V gene, CDR1 is SNHLY and CDR2 is FYNNEI. The CDR3 length is 15 residues. CDR3 coding DNA: TGTGCCAGCAGTGAGCGGGGGGACGGACCCTACGAGCAGTACTTC. It yields the protein CASSERGDGPYEQYF.

This chain uses TRBV19 with TRBJ2-2; the match to TRBD1 covers 11 bases. Trimming at V came to 4 bases and at J to 5 bases, leaving 9 bases not matched to a gene. The CDR3 loop spans 17 amino acids. The germline V gene encodes CDR1 LNHDA and CDR2 SQIVND (reference sequence). The chain's CDR3 is CASSRTGGVGRTGELFF. The CDR3 coding sequence is TGTGCCAGTAGTAGGACAGGGGGCGTTGGAAGAACCGGGGAGCTGTTTTTT.

The chain links TRBV19 to TRBJ1-6; unclear D gene. V lost 5 bases and J 7 bases, leaving 21 bases between the germline ends. The CDR3 is made up of 17 amino acids. The germline CDR1 and CDR2 sequences are LNHDA and SQIVND (reference sequence). CDR3 amino acids: CASSREAPGLFNSPLHF. The DNA of the CDR3 is TGTGCCAGTAGTCGGGAGGCTCCAGGTCTCTTCAATTCACCCCTCCACTTT.

The chain carries TRBV30 and TRBJ2-7; D is unresolved. The germline CDR1 and CDR2 sequences are GTSNPN and SVGIG (reference sequence). V was clipped by 2 bases and J by 2 bases, with 10 bases between them. This CDR3 is 13 amino acids long. CDR3 loop: CAWSTVPTYEQYF. As DNA, the CDR3 is TGTGCCTGGAGTACAGTGCCTACCTACGAGCAGTACTTC.

V and J are TRBV14 and TRBJ1-2; 7 bases agree with TRBD1. CDR1 SGHDN and CDR2 FVKESK come from the germline V gene. The CDR3 consists of 14 residues. Germline trimming cut 5 bases from V and 2 bases from J; bases unmatched to any gene: 5. CDR3 loop: CASSSGGQNYGYTF. Written as DNA, the CDR3 is TGTGCCAGCAGCTCAGGGGGACAGAACTATGGCTACACCTTC.

The rearrangement joins TRBV4-2 to TRBJ2-7; D might be TRBD1 (6 bases). CDR1 and CDR2 from the germline V gene are LGHNA and YNFKEQ. Trimming pared 0 bases from V and 2 bases from J, leaving 11 bases between. The CDR3 is 15 residues long. CDR3 coding DNA: TGTGCCAGCAGCCAAGATCAACAGGGAACCTACGAGCAGTACTTC. Amino acids: CASSQDQQGTYEQYF.